This T cell receptor (beta chain) was recovered during a study of tumor and adjacent non-tumor tissue in lung cancer. This sample's RNA came from whole unsorted tissue. The CDR3 is 14 amino acids. After removal of 5 bases from V and 8 bases from J, the junction contained 7 bases not matched to a gene. Germline V CDR1 and CDR2: SGHAT, FQDESV (reference sequence). TCRbeta libraries were built with three rounds of nested PCR, modified from ARM-PCR. A single record per CDR3 protein comes from TCRdb applying MiXCR to the multiplex PCR reads. The table shows about 200,000 distinct CDR3 sequences, with around 71% occurring only once. There are many counts of this clonotype.

J is TRBJ2-1 and V is TRBV11-1, with 9 bases that match TRBD1. Sequencing was performed on lung tumor tissue. The TCR was taken from a man aged 55 to 70 with non-small cell lung cancer. The CDR3 DNA reads as TGTGCCAGCAGCCGGGACAGGGCGGGGGATGAGCAGTTCTTC. Residues: CASSRDRAGDEQFF.